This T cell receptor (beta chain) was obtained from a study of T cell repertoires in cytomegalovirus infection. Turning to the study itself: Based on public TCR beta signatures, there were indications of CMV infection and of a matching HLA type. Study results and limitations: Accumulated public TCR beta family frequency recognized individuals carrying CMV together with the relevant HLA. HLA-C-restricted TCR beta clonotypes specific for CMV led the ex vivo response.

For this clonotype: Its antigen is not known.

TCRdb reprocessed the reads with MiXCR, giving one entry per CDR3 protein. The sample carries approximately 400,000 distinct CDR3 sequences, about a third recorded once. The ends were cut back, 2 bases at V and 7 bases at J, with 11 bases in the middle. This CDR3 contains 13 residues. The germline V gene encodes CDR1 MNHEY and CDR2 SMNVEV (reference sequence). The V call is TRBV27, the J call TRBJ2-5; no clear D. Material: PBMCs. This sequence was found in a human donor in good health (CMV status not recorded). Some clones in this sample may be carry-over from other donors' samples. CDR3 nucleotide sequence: TGTGCCAGCAGTTTACTGGGAACCGGGACCCAGTACTTC. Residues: CASSLLGTGTQYF.